A selection of T cell receptor beta chains follows, all from one sample in a study of long-term antiretroviral therapy in people with HIV. The table came from immunoSEQ multiplex PCR; TCRdb's copy has only in-frame clones and leaves some out. The sample consists of tens of thousands of clones, roughly 89% of them appearing once. Sequences were derived from unsorted PBMCs, sampled 1.8 years after starting antiretroviral therapy. These receptors came from a woman between 18 and 30 years old with HIV. Each CDR3 is given with its conserved first and last residue. The D gene is left open where the match is weak. For some rows the clone size is stated as once, few or many, or as a class when expanded; others skip it.

J | size | D | V | CDR3 | DNA
TRBJ2-7 | . | TRBD1 | TRBV5-1 | CASSLAGTGAVEQYF | TGCGCCAGCAGCTTGGCTGGGACAGGGGCCGTCGAGCAGTACTTC
TRBJ2-3 | once | . | TRBV7-7 | CASSSDSSTDTQYF | TGTGCTAGCAGCTCGGATAGTAGCACAGATACGCAGTATTTT
TRBJ2-3 | . | TRBD2 | TRBV2 | CASRLAGGGTDTQYF | TGTGCCAGCAGACTAGCGGGAGGGGGCACAGATACGCAGTATTTT
TRBJ1-1 | few | . | TRBV18 | CASSPGLNTEAFF | TGTGCCAGCTCACCCGGCTTGAACACTGAAGCTTTCTTT
TRBJ1-4 | . | . | TRBV5-1 | CASSLSNELYEKLFF | TGCGCCAGCAGCTTGTCGAATGAGTTGTACGAAAAACTGTTTTTT
TRBJ1-2 | . | . | TRBV10-3 | CAISESYGYTF | TGTGCCATCAGTGAAAGCTATGGCTACACCTTC
TRBJ2-7 | . | TRBD2 | TRBV5-6 | CASSVGVIAGGDYEQYF | TGTGCCAGCAGCGTGGGGGTTATAGCGGGAGGAGACTACGAGCAGTACTTC
TRBJ1-5 | . | TRBD1 | TRBV28 | CASSPTGARGAQHF | TGTGCCAGCAGCCCGACAGGGGCGCGGGGGGCCCAGCATTTT
TRBJ2-7 | . | TRBD1 | TRBV4-3 | CASSYGQGGSYEQYF | TGCGCCAGCAGCTACGGACAGGGCGGCTCCTACGAGCAGTACTTC
TRBJ2-3 | . | TRBD2 | TRBV2 | CASIAGLGTDTQYF | TGTGCCAGCATAGCGGGACTAGGCACAGATACGCAGTATTTT
TRBJ1-1 | . | . | TRBV7-9 | CASSFGVVPGRTEAFF | TGTGCCAGCAGCTTTGGGGTGGTGCCAGGGCGGACTGAAGCTTTCTTT
TRBJ2-7 | . | . | TRBV11-2 | CASSLPSEQYF | TGTGCCAGCAGCTTACCATCTGAGCAGTACTTC
TRBJ2-5 | once | TRBD2 | TRBV5-1 | CASSLAGLAGLETQYF | TGCGCCAGCAGCTTGGCAGGACTAGCGGGATTAGAGACCCAGTACTTC
TRBJ2-6 | . | TRBD2 | TRBV5-6 | CASSLDSGRASGANVLTF | TGTGCCAGCAGCTTGGATAGCGGGAGGGCAAGCGGGGCCAACGTCCTGACTTTC
TRBJ2-6 | . | . | TRBV7-8 | CASSLDTGANVLTF | TGTGCCAGCAGCTTAGACACTGGGGCCAACGTCCTGACTTTC
TRBJ1-5 | once | . | TRBV7-9 | CASSHDDQPQHF | TGTGCCAGCAGCCACGACGATCAGCCCCAGCATTTT
TRBJ1-5 | few | . | TRBV19 | CATEVASRQRNQPQHF | TGTGCCACCGAAGTTGCAAGTAGGCAGCGTAATCAGCCCCAGCATTTT
TRBJ1-2 | . | . | TRBV13 | CASSLGEGFYGYTF | TGTGCCAGCAGCTTAGGCGAGGGTTTCTATGGCTACACCTTC
TRBJ2-7 | few | . | TRBV27 | CASSSWDGITGEQYF | TGTGCCAGCAGCTCCTGGGACGGGATAACGGGCGAGCAGTACTTC
TRBJ2-3 | . | . | TRBV12-5 | CASGLVNSRGYF | TGTGCTAGTGGTTTGGTAAATTCGAGGGGGTATTTT
TRBJ2-5 | . | TRBD2 | TRBV2 | CASSEGTSVGTQYF | TGTGCCAGCAGCGAAGGGACTAGCGTAGGGACCCAGTACTTC
TRBJ2-7 | . | . | TRBV27 | CASSLSWGYEQYF | TGTGCCAGCAGTTTATCCTGGGGGTACGAGCAGTACTTC
TRBJ2-7 | . | TRBD2 | TRBV6-1 | CASSESVGRELAEEQYF | TGTGCCAGCAGTGAGTCCGTCGGGAGGGAGTTAGCGGAAGAGCAGTACTTC
TRBJ2-7 | . | . | TRBV7-8 | CASSLVGGTYEQYF | TGTGCCAGCAGCTTAGTGGGCGGAACCTACGAGCAGTACTTC
TRBJ1-4 | . | TRBD1 | TRBV4-1 | CASSQKAGQGGEKLFF | TGCGCCAGCAGCCAAAAAGCCGGGCAGGGGGGTGAAAAACTGTTTTTT
TRBJ2-1 | . | TRBD2 | TRBV6-4 | CASSDPWTSGRVANEQFF | TGTGCCAGCAGTGACCCATGGACTAGCGGGAGGGTAGCCAATGAGCAGTTCTTC
TRBJ1-5 | . | . | TRBV10-3 | CAISYDGGASNQPQHF | TGTGCCATCAGTTATGACGGGGGGGCGAGCAATCAGCCCCAGCATTTT
TRBJ2-1 | once | . | TRBV7-9 | CASSSNLNPGSEQFF | TGTGCCAGCAGCTCTAACCTCAACCCAGGGTCTGAGCAGTTCTTC
TRBJ2-1 | . | . | TRBV6-1 | CASREYNEQFF | TGTGCCAGCAGGGAATACAATGAGCAGTTCTTC
TRBJ1-6 | . | . | TRBV18 | CASSPDDSGSSYNSPLHF | TGTGCCAGCTCACCGGACGACAGCGGTAGCTCCTATAATTCACCCCTCCACTTT
TRBJ2-3 | once | . | TRBV10-3 | CAISESGQGNLDTQYF | TGTGCCATCAGTGAGTCGGGGCAGGGGAATCTCGATACGCAGTATTTT
TRBJ1-2 | once | . | TRBV5-5 | CASSLVPAANYGYTF | TGTGCCAGCAGCTTGGTTCCAGCGGCTAACTATGGCTACACCTTC
TRBJ1-3 | . | TRBD1 | TRBV11-2 | CASSLGQGAEANTIYF | TGTGCCAGCAGCTTAGGGCAGGGGGCCGAAGCGAACACCATATATTTT
TRBJ1-2 | . | . | TRBV9 | CASSVGGNYGYTF | TGTGCCAGCAGCGTAGGGGGGAACTATGGCTACACCTTC
TRBJ1-2 | once | . | TRBV7-9 | CASSLGALVGYGYTF | TGTGCCAGCAGCTTAGGGGCCCTGGTAGGCTATGGCTACACCTTC
TRBJ2-1 | . | TRBD2 | TRBV4-3 | CASSRNPSGSSYNEQFF | TGCGCCAGCAGCCGCAACCCGAGCGGGAGCTCCTACAATGAGCAGTTCTTC
TRBJ1-2 | . | . | TRBV6-5 | CASSYGGEGYGYTF | TGCGCCAGCAGTTACGGGGGAGAAGGCTATGGCTACACCTTC
TRBJ2-7 | . | TRBD2 | TRBV10-2 | CASSESGGASYEQYF | TGCGCCAGCAGTGAGTCGGGAGGGGCCTCCTACGAGCAGTACTTC
TRBJ2-1 | once | . | TRBV11-2 | CASHLLANSYNEQFF | TGTGCCAGCCACCTATTAGCGAACTCCTACAATGAGCAGTTCTTC
TRBJ2-1 | once | . | TRBV18 | CASSPTRLRGEQFF | TGTGCCAGCTCACCAACCCGACTGCGAGGTGAGCAGTTCTTC
TRBJ2-1 | . | TRBD2 | TRBV27 | CASSLAVGYNEQFF | TGTGCCAGCAGCCTAGCGGTAGGGTACAATGAGCAGTTCTTC
TRBJ2-3 | . | . | TRBV12-1 | CASSFSGSGRRPDTQYF | TGTGCCAGCAGCTTTTCTGGTTCGGGGCGGAGGCCAGATACGCAGTATTTT
TRBJ2-3 | . | TRBD1 | TRBV19 | CASSPPGDRGDTQYF | TGTGCCAGTAGTCCCCCCGGGGACAGGGGAGATACGCAGTATTTT
TRBJ2-7 | . | TRBD2 | TRBV18 | CASSPEGLAGGSEQYF | TGTGCCAGCTCACCAGAGGGACTAGCGGGAGGCAGCGAGCAGTACTTC
TRBJ2-3 | . | TRBD2 | TRBV2 | CASSGVAGYSDTQYF | TGTGCCAGCAGTGGGGTAGCGGGATACTCAGATACGCAGTATTTT
TRBJ2-6 | once | . | TRBV5-8 | CASSLGSSGANVLTF | TGTGCCAGCAGCTTGGGCAGCTCTGGGGCCAACGTCCTGACTTTC
TRBJ2-2 | . | TRBD2 | TRBV27 | CASSLLSGSRRNTGELFF | TGTGCCAGCAGTCTCCTTAGCGGGAGTCGGCGGAACACCGGGGAGCTGTTTTTT
TRBJ2-1 | few | . | TRBV18 | CASSREAPGVANYNEQFF | TGTGCCAGCTCACGTGAAGCACCGGGAGTGGCCAACTACAATGAGCAGTTCTTC
TRBJ1-1 | . | . | TRBV7-8 | CASSLYRPGEGSYTEAFF | TGTGCCAGCAGCTTATATCGGCCAGGGGAGGGATCGTATACTGAAGCTTTCTTT
TRBJ2-7 | . | . | TRBV20-1 | CSARAYEQYF | TGCAGTGCTAGGGCCTACGAGCAGTACTTC
TRBJ2-3 | once | . | TRBV7-9 | CASSLPVAETSTDTQYF | TGTGCCAGCAGCTTACCTGTAGCGGAGACTAGCACAGATACGCAGTATTTT
TRBJ2-7 | . | . | TRBV7-3 | CASSERGGQGPPYEQYF | TGTGCCAGCAGCGAAAGGGGCGGGCAGGGCCCCCCCTACGAGCAGTACTTC
TRBJ1-2 | . | TRBD1 | TRBV19 | CACRDRGVYGYTF | TGTGCCTGCAGGGACAGGGGCGTTTATGGCTACACCTTC
TRBJ2-1 | . | TRBD2 | TRBV27 | CASSHSMTSGQMGEQFF | TGTGCCAGCAGTCACTCCATGACTAGCGGGCAGATGGGAGAGCAGTTCTTC
TRBJ2-7 | . | TRBD1 | TRBV7-2 | CASSPDRGLSYEQYF | TGTGCCAGCAGCCCGGACAGGGGGCTCTCCTACGAGCAGTACTTC
TRBJ2-5 | once | TRBD2 | TRBV5-6 | CASSFTGGPRETQYF | TGTGCCAGCAGCTTCACGGGAGGGCCGAGGGAGACCCAGTACTTC
TRBJ2-7 | . | TRBD1 | TRBV19 | CASSGTGVHEQYF | TGTGCCAGTAGCGGGACAGGGGTCCACGAGCAGTACTTC